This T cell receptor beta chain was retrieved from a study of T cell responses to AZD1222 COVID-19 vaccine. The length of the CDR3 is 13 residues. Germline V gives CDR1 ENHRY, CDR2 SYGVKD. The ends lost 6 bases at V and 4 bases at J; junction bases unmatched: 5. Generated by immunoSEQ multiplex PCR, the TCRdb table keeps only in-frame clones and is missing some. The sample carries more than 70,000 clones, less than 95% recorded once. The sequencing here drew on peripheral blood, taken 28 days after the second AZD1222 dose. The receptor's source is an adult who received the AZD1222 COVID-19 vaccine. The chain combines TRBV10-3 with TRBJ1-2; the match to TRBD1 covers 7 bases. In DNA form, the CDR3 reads TGTGCCATCAGACCGGGACAGTCCTATGGCTACACCTTC. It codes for CAIRPGQSYGYTF.